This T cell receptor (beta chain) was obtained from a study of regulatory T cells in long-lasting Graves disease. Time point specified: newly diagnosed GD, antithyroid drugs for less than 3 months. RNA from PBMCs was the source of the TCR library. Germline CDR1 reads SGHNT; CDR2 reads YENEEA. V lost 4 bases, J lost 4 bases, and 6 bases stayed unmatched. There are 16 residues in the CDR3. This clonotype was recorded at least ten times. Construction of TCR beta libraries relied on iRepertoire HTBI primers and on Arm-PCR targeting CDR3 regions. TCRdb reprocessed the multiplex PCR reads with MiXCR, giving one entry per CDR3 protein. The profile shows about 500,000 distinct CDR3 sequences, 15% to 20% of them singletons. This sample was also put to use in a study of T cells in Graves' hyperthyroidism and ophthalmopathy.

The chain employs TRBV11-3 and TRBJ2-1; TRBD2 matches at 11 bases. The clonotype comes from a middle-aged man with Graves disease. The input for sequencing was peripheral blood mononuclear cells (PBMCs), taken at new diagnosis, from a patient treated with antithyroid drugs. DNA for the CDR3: TGTGCCAGCAGCTATTATAGCGGGGGGGAATACAATGAGCAGTTCTTC. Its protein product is CASSYYSGGEYNEQFF.